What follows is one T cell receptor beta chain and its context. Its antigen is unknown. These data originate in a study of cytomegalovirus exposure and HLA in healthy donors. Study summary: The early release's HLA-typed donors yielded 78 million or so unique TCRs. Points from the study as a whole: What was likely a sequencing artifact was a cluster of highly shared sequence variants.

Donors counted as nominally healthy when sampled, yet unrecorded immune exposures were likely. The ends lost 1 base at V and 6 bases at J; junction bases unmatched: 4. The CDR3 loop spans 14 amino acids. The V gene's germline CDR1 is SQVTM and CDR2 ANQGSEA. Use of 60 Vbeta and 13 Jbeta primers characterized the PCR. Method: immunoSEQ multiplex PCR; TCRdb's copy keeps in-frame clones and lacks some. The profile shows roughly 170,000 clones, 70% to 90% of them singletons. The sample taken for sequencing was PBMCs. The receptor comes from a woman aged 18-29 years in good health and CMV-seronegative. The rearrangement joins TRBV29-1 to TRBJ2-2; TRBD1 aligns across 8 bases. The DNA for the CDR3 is TGCAGCGTTGAAGGGACAGGGATGGCCGGGGAGCTGTTTTTT. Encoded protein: CSVEGTGMAGELFF.